Below, 20 T cell receptor beta chains from the same sample are listed, as sequenced in a study of PD-1 blockade in classical Hodgkin lymphoma. Relapse was seen in all patients after autologous stem cell transplantation, and brentuximab vedotin exposure was variable. Only in-frame clones appear in the TCRdb table, and some are missing; sequencing was by immunoSEQ multiplex PCR. The table shows roughly 92,000 clones, with about nine tenths occurring only once. The sequencing here drew on peripheral blood mononuclear cells (PBMCs), taken at baseline. All receptors come from a human donor with classical Hodgkin lymphoma.

V and J are TRBV19 and TRBJ2-2, with D possibly matching TRBD1 (5 bases). This CDR3 is 14 amino acids long. The V gene's germline CDR1 is LNHDA and CDR2 SQIVND (reference sequence). Trimming shortened V by 9 bases and J by 2 bases, and 13 bases separated the two germline ends. As DNA, the CDR3 is TGTGCCAGCGGCCAGGGCAGAAACACCGGGGAGCTGTTTTTT. Its protein is CASGQGRNTGELFF. Using reference TRBV19 and TRBJ2-2 for the parts outside the CDR3, the full variable domain is DGGITQSPKYLFRKEGQNVTLSCEQNLNHDAMYWYRQDPGQGLRLIYYSQIVNDFQKGDIAEGYSVSREKKESFPLTVTSAQKNPTAFYLCASGQGRNTGELFFGEGSRLTVL.

The CDR3 coding sequence is TGTGCCAGCAGCCCGTCCGGGGGAGGTACAGTCACAGATACGCAGTATTTT. This encodes CASSPSGGGTVTDTQYF. The chain carries TRBV9 and TRBJ2-3, with D tentatively TRBD2 (6 bases). The germline gives CDR1 SGDLS, CDR2 YYNGEE. Trimming left V 4 bases short and J 2 bases short, with 20 bases between. The CDR3 consists of 17 residues.

The chain is built from TRBV7-6 and TRBJ2-7, with TRBD1 as a possible D gene (6 bases). Per germline, CDR1 SGHVS and CDR2 FNYEAQ. The CDR3 sequence is 20 residues long. V was cut by 2 bases and J by 0 bases, with 26 bases left in between. The CDR3 DNA reads TGTGCCAGCAGCTTAAAGATAGCAGGGGAAGTCGCGGAGCCCTCCTACGAGCAGTACTTC. Protein sequence: CASSLKIAGEVAEPSYEQYF.

This chain uses TRBV20-1 with TRBJ1-2, with no clear D. The V and J ends lost 0 bases and 8 bases respectively, with 7 bases between them. This CDR3 is built from 11 residues. Germline V gives CDR1 DFQATT, CDR2 SNEGSKA (reference sequence). CDR3 in amino acids: CSARELAGYTF. DNA for the CDR3: TGCAGTGCTAGAGAACTGGCGGGCTACACCTTC.

The chain carries TRBV5-1 and TRBJ2-7, with 9 bases fitting TRBD1. The CDR3 runs 15 residues. The germline V gene has CDR1 SGHRS and CDR2 YFSETQ. V gave up 5 bases and J gave up 4 bases; unmatched junction bases: 10. The CDR3 protein is CASRVIGTGIYEQYF. The CDR3 DNA reads TGCGCCAGCAGGGTGATCGGGACAGGGATTTACGAGCAGTACTTC.

This chain uses TRBV30 with TRBJ1-4, with 8 positions matching TRBD1. The CDR3 extends over 17 amino acids. Germline CDR1 reads GTSNPN; CDR2 reads SVGIG (reference sequence). Losses at the gene ends were 4 bases for V and 11 bases for J; bases not matched to a gene: 21. The CDR3 sequence is CAWKPELGTGLVGKLFF. CDR3 bases: TGTGCCTGGAAGCCAGAGCTGGGGACAGGCCTGGTGGGCAAACTGTTTTTT.

This chain connects TRBV14 to TRBJ2-5, with a weak D call TRBD1 (6 bases). Germline V gene sequence: CDR1 SGHDN, CDR2 FVKESK. The V end lost 2 bases, the J end lost 3 bases, and 10 bases lay between the germline ends. This CDR3 region has 14 residues. CDR3 residues: CASSQYRGKETQYF. CDR3 nucleotide sequence: TGTGCCAGCAGCCAATATAGGGGGAAAGAGACCCAGTACTTC.

V is TRBV18 and J is TRBJ2-7; 9 bases agree with TRBD1. Germline CDR1 and CDR2: KGHSH and LQKENI. The CDR3 is 16 amino acids. Trimming removed 2 bases from V and 4 bases from J; junction bases left unmatched: 9. CDR3: CASSPFPGQGDYEQYF. Written as DNA, the CDR3 is TGTGCCAGCTCACCATTTCCGGGACAGGGAGATTACGAGCAGTACTTC.

The chain recombines TRBV5-1 with TRBJ2-7, with D possibly matching TRBD1 (5 bases). Germline V gives CDR1 SGHRS, CDR2 YFSETQ. Trimming cost V 4 bases and J 4 bases, with 9 bases left between them. This CDR3 spans 12 amino acids. CDR3 in DNA: TGCGCCAGCAGCAAAGCAGGGTACGAGCAGTACTTC. This sequence encodes CASSKAGYEQYF.

The chain employs TRBV6-5 and TRBJ1-1; D possibly corresponds to TRBD1 (6 bases). V lost 3 bases, J lost 4 bases, and 15 bases lay in between. CDR3 length: 15 amino acids. Germline CDR1 MNHEY, CDR2 SVGAGI. The CDR3 protein is CASSYNNRVITEAFF. The DNA for the CDR3 is TGTGCCAGCAGTTATAATAACAGGGTAATCACTGAAGCTTTCTTT.

The chain is built from TRBV15 and TRBJ1-4; D remains ambiguous. This CDR3 comprises 17 residues. CDR1 is LNHNV and CDR2 is YYDKDF in the germline V gene (reference sequence). The ends were cut back, 1 base at V and 7 bases at J, with 19 bases in the middle. This chain's CDR3 is CATSRGGSPLEGEKLFF. CDR3 nucleotide sequence: TGTGCCACCAGCAGAGGAGGGTCTCCTTTGGAGGGTGAAAAACTGTTTTTT.

This clone has only one observation. The genes are TRBV27 and TRBJ1-1, with D unresolved. CDR3 length: 13 amino acids. V lost 3 bases and J 5 bases, leaving 10 bases between the germline ends. CDR1 and CDR2 from the germline V gene are MNHEY and SMNVEV (reference sequence). CDR3 residues: CASSFRGNTEAFF. The CDR3 DNA follows: TGTGCCAGCAGTTTCCGAGGTAATACTGAAGCTTTCTTT.

The rearrangement uses TRBV28 and TRBJ1-1, with 7 bases fitting TRBD1. Germline loops: CDR1 MDHEN, CDR2 SYDVKM. The CDR3 spans 12 residues. Trimming removed 7 bases from V and 8 bases from J; junction bases left unmatched: 7. This CDR3 is CASTPGQLEAFF. CDR3 DNA sequence: TGTGCCAGCACCCCGGGACAGCTAGAAGCTTTCTTT.

This chain joins TRBV11-2 and TRBJ1-2; D unresolved. The CDR3 covers 13 residues. The germline CDR1 and CDR2 sequences are SGHAT and FQNNGV. V was clipped by 5 bases and J by 0 bases, with 7 bases between them. This CDR3 is CASSRWANYGYTF. CDR3 coding DNA: TGTGCCAGCAGCAGGTGGGCTAACTATGGCTACACCTTC.

The rearrangement uses TRBV6-1 and TRBJ1-5; D not certain. The CDR3 consists of 15 residues. Germline values: CDR1 MNHNS, CDR2 SASEGT. V was pared by 2 bases and J by 4 bases, with 12 bases between. The CDR3 sequence is CASSEMVAVNQPQHF. As DNA, the CDR3 is TGTGCCAGCAGTGAAATGGTGGCGGTTAATCAGCCCCAGCATTTT.

The table lists this clone with a few counts. The rearrangement joins TRBV5-6 to TRBJ2-1; 7 bases match TRBD2. With V trimmed by 4 bases and J by 5 bases, 6 bases remained unmatched. Germline loops: CDR1 SGHDT, CDR2 YYEEEE. CDR3 length: 14 amino acids. Here the CDR3 reads CASSLKRDHNEQFF. The CDR3 bases are TGTGCCAGCAGCCTGAAGCGGGACCACAATGAGCAGTTCTTC.

The rearrangement links TRBV5-4 to TRBJ2-7; 7 bases fit TRBD2. Germline CDR1 reads SGHNT; CDR2 reads YYREEE (reference sequence). The V gene end was trimmed by 1 base and the J gene end by 3 bases; junction bases not matched to a gene: 7. The CDR3 consists of 15 residues. This chain's CDR3 is CASSLYRGVIYEQYF. The CDR3, as DNA: TGTGCCAGCAGCTTGTATCGGGGGGTAATCTACGAGCAGTACTTC.

The genes are TRBV5-1 and TRBJ2-6; 8 nucleotides line up with TRBD2. Germline CDR1 is SGHRS and CDR2 is YFSETQ. This CDR3 contains 16 residues. Trimming at V came to 6 bases and at J to 0 bases, leaving 5 bases not matched to a gene. CDR3 sequence (DNA): TGCGCCAGCAACCCGGGGGGGAGCTCTGGGGCCAACGTCCTGACTTTC. Translation gives CASNPGGSSGANVLTF.

This sequence joins TRBV28 and TRBJ1-1; D is unclear. CDR3 length: 12 amino acids. Germline V gene sequence: CDR1 MDHEN, CDR2 SYDVKM. The V and J ends lost 3 bases and 10 bases respectively, with 12 bases between them. CDR3 sequence reads: CASSLPRGGAFF. In DNA, the CDR3 is TGTGCCAGCAGTTTGCCAAGAGGCGGAGCTTTCTTT.

The rearrangement links TRBV9 to TRBJ1-5, with D unresolved. The V gene's germline CDR1 is SGDLS and CDR2 YYNGEE. V lost 3 bases and J 0 bases, leaving 16 bases between the germline ends. This CDR3 has 17 amino acids. The DNA for the CDR3 is TGTGCCAGCAGCGAGAGGCGAGCCAGTTATAGCAATCAGCCCCAGCATTTT. This gives the protein CASSERRASYSNQPQHF.